This paragraph reports one TCR beta chain. Trimming cost V 5 bases and J 7 bases, with 17 bases left between them. This CDR3 is 14 amino acids long. The V gene's germline CDR1 is SEHNR and CDR2 FQNEAQ (reference sequence). These data come from a study of control samples from healthy donors and cancer patients. The table came from immunoSEQ multiplex PCR; TCRdb's copy has only in-frame clones and leaves some out. The data show roughly 170,000 clones, under 95% seen once. Sequencing input: blood. This chain joins TRBV7-9 and TRBJ2-5, with D perhaps matching TRBD2 (6 bases). The clonotype was recovered from a woman younger than 35 in good health. CDR3 sequence (DNA): TGTGCCAGCAGCCCTCGGGAGCCCCCTTGGACCCAGTACTTC. Its translation is CASSPREPPWTQYF.